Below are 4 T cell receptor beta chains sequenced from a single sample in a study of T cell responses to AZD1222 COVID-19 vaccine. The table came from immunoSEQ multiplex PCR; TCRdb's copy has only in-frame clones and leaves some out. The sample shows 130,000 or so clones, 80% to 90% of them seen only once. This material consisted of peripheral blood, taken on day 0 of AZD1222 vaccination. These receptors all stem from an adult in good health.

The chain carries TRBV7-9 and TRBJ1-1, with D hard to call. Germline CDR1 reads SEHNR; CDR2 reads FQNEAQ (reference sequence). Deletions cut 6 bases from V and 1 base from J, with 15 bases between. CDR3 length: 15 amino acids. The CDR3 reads CASRERAGANTEAFF. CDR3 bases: TGTGCCAGCAGGGAGCGGGCGGGCGCGAACACTGAAGCTTTCTTT.

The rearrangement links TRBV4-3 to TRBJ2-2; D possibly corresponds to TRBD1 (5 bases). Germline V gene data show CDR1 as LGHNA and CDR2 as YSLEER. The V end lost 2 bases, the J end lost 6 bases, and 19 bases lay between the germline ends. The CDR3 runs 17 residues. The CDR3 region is CASSQTSQGISPGELFF. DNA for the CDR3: TGCGCCAGCAGCCAAACGAGCCAGGGTATTTCTCCCGGGGAGCTGTTTTTT.

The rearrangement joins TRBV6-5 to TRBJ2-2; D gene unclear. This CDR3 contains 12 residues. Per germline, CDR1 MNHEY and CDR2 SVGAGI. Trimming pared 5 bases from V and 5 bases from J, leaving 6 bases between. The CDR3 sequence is CASSKPTGELFF. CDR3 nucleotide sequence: TGTGCCAGCAGTAAGCCTACCGGGGAGCTGTTTTTT.

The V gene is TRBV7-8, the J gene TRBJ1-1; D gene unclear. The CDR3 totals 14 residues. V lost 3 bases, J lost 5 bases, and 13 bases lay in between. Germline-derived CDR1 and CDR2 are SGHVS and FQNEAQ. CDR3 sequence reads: CASSLVEGRTEAFF. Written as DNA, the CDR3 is TGTGCCAGCAGCTTGGTCGAAGGGAGAACTGAAGCTTTCTTT. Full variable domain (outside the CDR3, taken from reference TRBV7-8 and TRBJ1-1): GAGVSQSPRYKVAKRGQDVALRCDPISGHVSLFWYQQALGQGPEFLTYFQNEAQLDKSGLPSDRFFAERPEGSVSTLKIQRTQQEDSAVYLCASSLVEGRTEAFFGQGTRLTVV.